This T cell receptor (beta chain) was captured in a study of blood T cell repertoires in COVID-19 (dated by TCRdb to the early 2020s). About the full investigation: Collaborator samples came from the United States, Italy and Spain and covered acute and convalescent phases of COVID-19. The prospective study material was composed of cDNA or gDNA derived from T cells, B-cell-depleted T cells, or PBMCs. Subjects who had been exposed to COVID-19, were actively infected with it, or had recovered from it provided the deeply sampled blood TCRbeta repertoires that made up the dataset. A freely available public database, intended as a resource for researchers studying the immune response to SARS-CoV-2, is where the repertoires were released. Samples came from the ongoing ImmuneRACE study (first 160 participants) plus 1,254 subjects from 6 global collaborators. A de-identified subject ID, COVID-19 status, age in years and sex were almost always included in the sample metadata. Where HLA class I and class II types were available, the types were taken from metadata supplied by the sample provider, not from assay-based typing. Points the paper makes about the study in general: The amount of clinical and demographic metadata varied by source and participant and was provided uncurated.

One collaborating source in Seattle enrolled patients while the patients were actively infected and followed the patients over time throughout the course of disease. The collaborating institutions used their own protocols to collect whole blood in K2EDTA tubes. For TCRbeta analysis, collaborators shipped samples in one of three forms: frozen whole blood, isolated PBMCs, or DNA extracted from either of those sample types. Reading the germline V gene gives CDR1 SGHAT and CDR2 FQNNGV. The CDR3 contains 12 residues, cysteine and phenylalanine counted. Of the read, only the CDR3 DNA is kept; its 36 bases are in frame from base 1. From V the trimming removes 7 bases and from J it removes 4 bases, while the gene matches leave 4 bases of the junction unaccounted for. The immunoSEQ Assay, a bias-controlled multiplex PCR, was used to amplify TCRbeta CDR3 regions from genomic DNA. In the source study's methods: Nucleated cell counts per sample were estimated from amplification of reference gene primers within the assay. Sequence reads were collapsed and filtered to measure the absolute abundance of every unique TCRbeta CDR3 rearrangement. For each sample, productive Simpson clonality was calculated by taking the square root of Simpson's diversity index across productive rearrangements. As stored in TCRdb, this immuneACCESS dataset retains in-frame rearrangements with V and J assigned. A fraction of the clones does not appear; measured against another copy, unresolved V genes explain less than half of the discrepancy, and the remainder lacks a known reason. The DNA gave D and trimming, while V, J and clone size come from that table. The sample table contains about 410,000 clones; only one count was recorded for approximately 91% of them. The ten largest clones capture about 1.6% of the sample.

Turning to this clone: This receptor's antigen is unknown. Base qualities are not provided; no much larger clone lies one nucleotide away.

The TCR comes from a woman in her thirties or forties with COVID-19, enrolled during active disease. The sequence links TRBV11-2 to TRBJ2-7, and TRBD2 matches 7 of the central bases. The sequencing sample was made of peripheral blood. The nucleotides read TGTGCCAGCACGTTCGGGGGGTACGAGCAGTACTTC. The encoded protein is CASTFGGYEQYF.